The 25 T cell receptor beta chains presented below share a single source sample, sequenced in a study of T cells in Graves' hyperthyroidism and ophthalmopathy (dated by TCRdb to the late 2010s). Receptor libraries were prepared by multiplex PCR. TCRdb names Illumina HiSeq 2000 as the instrument used. TCR beta CDR3 regions were amplified from RNA transcripts. The first round of RT-PCR for the TCR CDR3 was performed with the HTBI primer set and the Qiagen OneStep RT-PCR kit. The public sequencing data were trimmed at Q25 with fastp and processed into clonotypes with MiXCR by TCRdb, which kept only in-frame beta chains. Under each unique CDR3 protein, matching rows form one entry showing the most common genes and DNA. The sample has roughly 420,000 distinct CDR3 sequences on record, 15% to 19% of them singletons. The top ten clonotypes cover over 7.5% of the sample. Sequencing used blood. The receptors here all came from a woman aged 18 to 35 with Graves' hyperthyroidism.

This clonotype has at least ten counts. The chain couples TRBV7-9 to TRBJ1-4; D might be TRBD1 (5 bases). In germline, CDR1 is SEHNR, CDR2 FQNEAQ (reference sequence). V lost 5 bases, J lost 10 bases, and 23 bases lay in between. The CDR3 has 16 amino acids. The CDR3 bases are TGTGCCAGCAGCCACCCCCTCAGGGCGGGAATGACAAAACTGTTTTTT. Residues: CASSHPLRAGMTKLFF.

In this sample, this clonotype turned up a few times. The chain uses TRBV19 and TRBJ1-1; D not resolved. Germline CDR1 LNHDA, CDR2 SQIVND (reference sequence). The CDR3 is 13 amino acids. V was clipped by 3 bases and J by 4 bases, with 9 bases between them. This CDR3 reads CASSISRGTEAFF. CDR3 DNA: TGTGCCAGTAGTATTAGTCGCGGCACTGAAGCTTTCTTT.

This clonotype was seen ten or more times. The V call is TRBV30, the J call TRBJ1-2; maybe TRBD1 (6 bases). Trimming removed 8 bases at V and 1 base at J, with 8 bases between. Germline-derived CDR1 and CDR2 are GTSNPN and SVGIG (reference sequence). The CDR3 sequence is 11 residues long. CDR3 sequence: CARQDNYGYTF. CDR3 sequence (DNA): TGTGCCCGACAGGATAACTATGGCTACACCTTC.

This clonotype was observed many times. This chain uses TRBV6-1 with TRBJ2-7, with D possibly matching TRBD1 (6 bases). V was trimmed by 5 bases and J by 3 bases, leaving 20 bases between them. Per the germline V gene, CDR1 is MNHNS and CDR2 is SASEGT. CDR3 length: 16 amino acids. This CDR3 is CASSTPRSSRGYEQYF. The DNA of the CDR3 is TGTGCCAGCAGTACCCCCCGGAGTTCCAGGGGCTACGAGCAGTACTTC.

This clonotype was observed at least ten times. The rearrangement uses TRBV30 and TRBJ2-7; D may be TRBD2 (7 bases). The CDR3 is 11 residues long. CDR1 is GTSNPN, CDR2 SVGIG, per germline (reference sequence). Trimming removed 5 bases from V and 6 bases from J, with 11 bases in between. CDR3 loop: CAWGGGSEQYF. In DNA form, the CDR3 reads TGTGCCTGGGGGGGGGGCTCCGAGCAGTACTTC.

There are a few counts of this clonotype. The J gene is TRBJ2-2, the V gene TRBV19; no firm D call. The CDR3 loop spans 13 amino acids. Trimming took 4 bases from V and 6 from J, leaving 9 bases between them. Per the germline V gene, CDR1 is LNHDA and CDR2 is SQIVND (reference sequence). CDR3 coding DNA: TGTGCCAGTAGTACCCAGAGAGCCGGGGAGCTGTTTTTT. This gives the protein CASSTQRAGELFF.

Ten or more counts support this clonotype. V and J are TRBV11-3 and TRBJ1-1, with D unresolved. Germline assignment: CDR1 SGHNT and CDR2 YENEEA. The V gene lost 5 bases and the J gene lost 5 bases, with 21 bases spanning the gap. CDR3 length: 16 amino acids. The CDR3 DNA follows: TGTGCCAGCAGCCCCCGCGCAGATTTTAGAAGGACTGAAGCTTTCTTT. It codes for CASSPRADFRRTEAFF.

J is TRBJ1-1 and V is TRBV20-1; D uncertain. The CDR3 contains 10 residues. Deletions cut 6 bases from V and 7 bases from J, with 9 bases between. In germline, CDR1 is DFQATT, CDR2 SNEGSKA (reference sequence). The CDR3 spells CSASDGEAFF. The DNA for the CDR3 is TGCAGTGCCTCGGACGGTGAAGCTTTCTTT.

This clonotype was observed many times. The chain recombines TRBV5-1 with TRBJ2-5; 7 bases match TRBD1. The CDR3 totals 14 residues. Germline CDR1 SGHRS, CDR2 YFSETQ. J was trimmed by 2 bases and V by 8 bases; bases with no gene match: 9. The DNA for the CDR3 is TGCGCCAGGGGAGACAGGGTAGTTCAAGAGACCCAGTACTTC. This encodes CARGDRVVQETQYF.

This clonotype was observed at least ten times. This rearrangement joins TRBV15 to TRBJ2-5; no firm D call. V was cut by 1 base and J by 1 base, with 16 bases left in between. CDR1 is LNHNV and CDR2 is YYDKDF in the germline V gene (reference sequence). The CDR3 covers 17 residues. CDR3 residues: CATSRVAEFPPQETQYF. The CDR3 DNA reads TGTGCCACCAGCAGAGTGGCGGAGTTCCCCCCCCAAGAGACCCAGTACTTC.

The CDR3 DNA sequence: TGCAGCGTTGAGGCAGAAACCTCCGGGGAGCTGTTTTTT. Its protein product is CSVEAETSGELFF. V gene TRBV29-1 combines with J gene TRBJ2-2, with D unresolved. The CDR3 covers 13 residues. V was pared by 3 bases and J by 6 bases, with 11 bases between. The germline V gene has CDR1 SQVTM and CDR2 ANQGSEA.

In DNA, the CDR3 is TGTGCCAGTAGTATGGGGGGGGCACGCTCCTACAATGAGCAGTTCTTC. As protein: CASSMGGARSYNEQFF. The chain couples TRBV19 to TRBJ2-1, with D perhaps matching TRBD2 (7 bases). The ends were cut back, 3 bases at V and 0 bases at J, with 12 bases in the middle. The CDR3 is made up of 16 amino acids. Germline V gives CDR1 LNHDA, CDR2 SQIVND (reference sequence).

This clonotype has a handful of counts. The rearrangement links TRBV20-1 to TRBJ1-2; 7 bases fit TRBD1. V was pared by 4 bases and J by 8 bases, with 10 bases of the junction left unmatched. This CDR3 is 13 amino acids long. The germline gives CDR1 DFQATT, CDR2 SNEGSKA (reference sequence). The CDR3 sequence: CSAIREQGSGYTF. Written as DNA, the CDR3 is TGCAGTGCTATCAGAGAACAGGGGTCCGGCTACACCTTC.

The rearrangement joins TRBV5-6 to TRBJ1-2, with TRBD1 as a possible D gene (5 bases). In germline, CDR1 is SGHDT, CDR2 YYEEEE. V lost 0 bases and J lost 5, with 14 bases in between. This CDR3 is built from 15 residues. The CDR3 loop reads CASSLASGVDYGYTF. The DNA for the CDR3 is TGTGCCAGCAGCTTGGCCTCGGGGGTGGATTATGGCTACACCTTC.

This clonotype was recorded at least ten times. The CDR3, as DNA: TGTGCCAGCAGCCCCGGGCCGCCGGTCGAGCAGTACTTC. Residues: CASSPGPPVEQYF. The J gene is TRBJ2-7, the V gene TRBV27; D gene uncertain. Germline lookup yields CDR1 MNHEY and CDR2 SMNVEV (reference sequence). The CDR3 is 13 residues long. With 6 bases removed from V and 6 bases from J, the gap between germline ends came to 15 bases.

Of note for this clonotype: This may be a read error: a much more frequent sequence differs by one nucleotide. The chain's CDR3 is CASSESRGYNHEQYF. The CDR3 region has the DNA TGTGCCAGCAGTGAATCTAGGGGTTACAACCACGAGCAGTACTTC. The chain couples TRBV25-1 to TRBJ2-7; weak D call: TRBD1 (5 bases). The germline V gene encodes CDR1 MGHDK and CDR2 SYGVNS. There are 15 residues in the CDR3. Trimming left V 1 base short and J 5 bases short, with 15 bases between.

This clonotype was observed a few times. The chain links TRBV11-1 to TRBJ2-1; perhaps TRBD2 as D (5 bases). Trimming stripped 8 bases from V and 4 bases from J, with 12 bases between. Germline lookup yields CDR1 SGHAT and CDR2 FQDESV (reference sequence). CDR3 length: 13 residues. CDR3 region: CASYDPGYNEQFF. The CDR3 bases are TGTGCCAGCTACGATCCGGGATACAATGAGCAGTTCTTC.

The sample holds a few counts of this clonotype. The J gene is TRBJ1-4, the V gene TRBV4-1; 11 positions match TRBD1. The germline CDR1 and CDR2 sequences are MGHRA and YSYEKL. The CDR3 totals 16 residues. Trimming removed 6 bases from V and 8 bases from J; junction bases left unmatched: 11. Here the CDR3 reads CASRDRTGTGGEKLFF. For the CDR3, the DNA is TGCGCCAGCAGAGACAGAACCGGGACAGGGGGGGAAAAACTGTTTTTT.

This clonotype has only one observation. One junction end does not reproduce the germline sequence, and a read error may be involved. The chain links TRBV7-9 to TRBJ2-7; 9 bases fit TRBD1. The CDR3 consists of 14 residues. CDR1 and CDR2 from the germline V gene are SEHNR and FQNEAQ (reference sequence). CDR3 amino acids: CASSLGTGSSEQYF. In DNA, the CDR3 is TGTGCCAGCAGCTTGGGGACAGGGTCCTCCGAGCAGTACTTC.

This clonotype was observed many times. The V and J genes are TRBV19 and TRBJ2-6; 8 positions match TRBD1. With 6 bases clipped from V and 0 bases from J, the junction kept 10 bases outside the gene matches. The CDR3 has 18 amino acids. CDR1 and CDR2 (germline): LNHDA, SQIVND (reference sequence). CDR3 region: CASRTGTGRLSGANVLTF. The CDR3 DNA reads TGTGCCAGTAGAACCGGGACAGGACGCCTCTCTGGGGCCAACGTCCTGACTTTC. The whole variable domain, filled in from reference TRBV19 and TRBJ2-6, reads DGGITQSPKYLFRKEGQNVTLSCEQNLNHDAMYWYRQDPGQGLRLIYYSQIVNDFQKGDIAEGYSVSREKKESFPLTVTSAQKNPTAFYLCASRTGTGRLSGANVLTFGAGSRLTVL.

This clonotype showed up just a few times. The chain is built from TRBV7-8 and TRBJ1-4; 7 bases map to TRBD1. Germline-derived CDR1 and CDR2 are SGHVS and FQNEAQ. The V segment lost 1 base and the J segment 8 bases; nucleotides outside the gene matches: 10. The CDR3 totals 16 residues. CDR3 sequence (DNA): TGTGCCAGCAGCTTAGGACCAGGGGGTATCAGGGAAAAACTGTTTTTT. Its translation: CASSLGPGGIREKLFF. Full variable domain (missing parts from reference TRBV7-8 and TRBJ1-4): GAGVSQSPRYKVAKRGQDVALRCDPISGHVSLFWYQQALGQGPEFLTYFQNEAQLDKSGLPSDRFFAERPEGSVSTLKIQRTQQEDSAVYLCASSLGPGGIREKLFFGSGTQLSVL.

This clonotype was observed a few times. The genes are TRBV20-1 and TRBJ1-4; D uncertain. The ends were cut back, 8 bases at V and 0 bases at J, with 13 bases in the middle. Germline CDR1 is DFQATT and CDR2 is SNEGSKA (reference sequence). The CDR3 sequence is 14 residues long. CDR3 sequence reads: CSPLRDTTNEKLFF. DNA for the CDR3: TGCAGTCCGCTGAGAGATACAACTAATGAAAAACTGTTTTTT.

This clonotype was observed a handful of times. The rearrangement links TRBV5-1 to TRBJ1-5; possible D gene TRBD1, 6 bases. Between the trimmed V and J ends, which lost 5 bases and 11 bases, there was a span of 20 bases. Germline V gene data show CDR1 as SGHRS and CDR2 as YFSETQ. The length of the CDR3 is 14 residues. The CDR3 DNA follows: TGCGCCAGCAGTACAGGGTCGCCTGAGGCGTCCCAGCATTTT. Translated: CASSTGSPEASQHF.

The sample holds many counts of this clonotype. The rearrangement links TRBV5-1 to TRBJ1-6; unclear D gene. V was trimmed by 0 bases and J by 10 bases, leaving 14 bases between them. Germline-derived CDR1 and CDR2 are SGHRS and YFSETQ. This CDR3 is 15 amino acids long. In nucleotides, the CDR3 is TGCGCCAGCAGCTTGGGGCAGGAAAAGGGATCACCCCTCCACTTT. It is translated as CASSLGQEKGSPLHF. The whole variable domain, remainder taken from reference TRBV5-1 and TRBJ1-6, is KAGVTQTPRYLIKTRGQQVTLSCSPISGHRSVSWYQQTPGQGLQFLFEYFSETQRNKGNFPGRFSGRQFSNSRSEMNVSTLELGDSALYLCASSLGQEKGSPLHFGNGTRLTVT.

This clonotype was recorded at least ten times. This sequence joins TRBV12-3 or TRBV12-4 and TRBJ1-2; TRBD1 matches 9 bases. V lost 1 base to trimming and J lost 3 bases; unmatched junction nucleotides: 3. The CDR3 loop spans 15 amino acids. CDR3 protein: CASSLGTGAHYGYTF. CDR3 coding DNA: TGTGCCAGCAGTTTAGGGACAGGGGCCCACTATGGCTACACCTTC.